This paragraph covers one T cell receptor beta chain sequence. Its target is not known. These data come from a study of CD8+ T cells in alopecia areata. Findings and limits, study-wide: In scalp samples, resident alphabeta T cells of normal skin are also sequenced. Relative to normal scalp, lesional scalp, especially alopecia totalis/universalis, showed higher clonality.

Lesional scalp punch biopsies and peripheral blood were collected from alopecia areata patients. Sequencing relied on a cDNA template that was reverse transcribed from extracted RNA. Produced via immunoSEQ multiplex PCR; TCRdb's table is partial and in-frame only. Counted here are over 10,000 clones, around 60% occurring once; the ten biggest clones make up 20% to 25%. From germline, CDR1 is GTSNPN and CDR2 SVGIG (reference sequence). V dropped 7 bases and J dropped 3; count of bases not matched to a gene: 10. The CDR3 has 14 residues. This TCR derives from a human donor with alopecia areata. Specimen: skin. The chain links TRBV30 to TRBJ2-7; TRBD1 matches at 9 bases. CDR3 loop: CAYSTRDRVYEQYF. The CDR3 DNA is TGTGCCTATTCGACCCGGGACAGGGTCTACGAGCAGTACTTC.